The present T cell receptor (beta chain) was sequenced within a study of T cell responses to AZD1222 COVID-19 vaccine. Concerning this clone: The antigen remains undetermined.

Findings of the study overall: Donors in the cohort were predominantly white British and more often female, and clonal diversity was possibly underestimated. Breadth and depth of Spike-specific TCRs rose after two AZD1222 doses. None of the repertoires were sampled until the peak T cell response had passed. At baseline, seropositivity was found in only 5 to 7 AZD1222 recipients.

This CDR3 has 14 residues. V was clipped by 8 bases and J by 0 bases, with 8 bases between them. Only in-frame clones appear in the TCRdb table, and some are missing; sequencing was by immunoSEQ multiplex PCR. This repertoire shows under 200,000 clones, over 80% found once; its top ten account for 2.5% to 3%. This chain uses TRBV23-1 with TRBJ2-6, with D unresolved. TRBV23-1 is flagged as an ORF with uncertain function. The TCR comes from an adult in good health. The sequences come from peripheral blood, collected on day 0 of MenACWY control vaccination. The CDR3 DNA reads as TGCGCCAGCCCGTCAAACTCTGGGGCCAACGTCCTGACTTTC. Its translation is CASPSNSGANVLTF.